This T cell receptor (beta chain) came from a study of spatial heterogeneity in lung cancer. Study background: Matched bulk RNA-seq gave a T cell module score that correlated strongly with tumor-region TCR transcript counts. Findings and caveats of the study: Counts of expanded alpha and beta TCRs within tumors tracked the tumor nonsynonymous mutation count. Alpha and beta chain coverage of tumor T cells was estimated at about 7.3% and 13%, respectively.

Time point in this sample: sample taken at primary tumor resection. Samples were obtained from more than 70 donors, all untreated early-stage non-small cell lung cancer patients. Unsorted tumor, nontumor lung tissue or cryopreserved PBMC supplied the whole RNA. This clonotype was observed a few times. No antigen is known for it. TCRdb reprocessed the 5' RACE reads via MiXCR and lists one record per CDR3 protein. Here the sample spans 20,000 to 25,000 distinct CDR3 sequences, under 6.5% being singletons. The CDR3 has 14 amino acids. The germline CDR1 and CDR2 sequences are MNHEY and SVGAGI. Trimming pared 2 bases from V and 13 bases from J, leaving 15 bases between.

The sequences come from lung tumor tissue, collected at surgery. V and J are TRBV6-5 and TRBJ1-6; D ambiguous. The origin of this receptor is a male donor with early-stage non-small cell lung cancer. CDR3 coding DNA: TGTGCCAGCAGTTACGGCGAGTCTCGAGGCCCCCTCCACTTT. Its translation is CASSYGESRGPLHF.